The text below deals with one T cell receptor beta chain. The antigen is unknown. Just one base apart from a much larger clone, this may be a read error. Per sample, no less than 5 micrograms of total RNA were extracted. The data originate from a study of blood T cells in healthy people across ages. The CDR3 is 13 residues long. The V gene lost 6 bases and the J gene lost 3 bases, with 12 bases spanning the gap. Germline CDR1 reads MNHEY; CDR2 reads SVGAGI. PCR was performed a second time for about 7 to 11 cycles using a sample-barcoded 5' primer and a J-beta primer mix. Each cDNA molecule was tagged by a template-switch adaptor that had 12 random nucleotides. TCRdb ran MiXCR on the 5' RACE reads and lists one entry per CDR3 protein. This repertoire shows 550,000 to 800,000 distinct CDR3 sequences, roughly 32% found once; its top ten account for 15% to 17%. General observations from the study: Roughly linearly, TCR beta diversity per million T cells fell as age increased. Researchers said unsorted PBMCs prevented a conclusive naive versus antigen-experienced comparison.

The clonotype originates from a woman over 75 in good health. Sample: blood. The chain links TRBV6-5 to TRBJ2-7, with a possible D match to TRBD2 (6 bases). The DNA for the CDR3 is TGTGCCAGCAGGCGGACGCGGGGCTACGAGCAGTACTTC. Amino acids: CASRRTRGYEQYF.